The rows below give T cell receptor beta chains drawn from one sample of a study of T cell responses to AZD1222 COVID-19 vaccine. Repertoires were generated with immunoSEQ multiplex PCR, while TCRdb's copy carries only in-frame clones and drops some. The sample yields approximately 80,000 clones, about nine tenths seen once. The input for sequencing was peripheral blood, taken on day 0 of AZD1222 vaccination. The receptor source for this set is an adult in good health. Both conserved end residues are part of each CDR3. D genes are given only for firm matches. Clone size appears in some rows only: once, few, many, or a class for an expanded clone.

.,TRBJ1-5,.,TRBV10-3,CAIITDRRGNGNQPQHF,TGTGCCATCATTACCGACAGGAGGGGGAATGGCAATCAGCCCCAGCATTTT
TRBD1,TRBJ2-1,.,TRBV6-6,CASSPTGGQGPYNEQFF,TGTGCCAGCAGTCCTACCGGCGGACAGGGCCCCTACAATGAGCAGTTCTTC
TRBD1,TRBJ1-2,.,TRBV19,CASSRTGENYGYTF,TGTGCCAGTAGTCGGACAGGGGAGAACTATGGCTACACCTTC
.,TRBJ2-7,.,TRBV29-1,CSVGGQPSYEQYF,TGCAGCGTCGGGGGACAGCCCTCCTACGAGCAGTACTTC
.,TRBJ2-3,few,TRBV6-5,CASNLVTDTQYF,TGTGCCAGCAACTTAGTCACAGATACGCAGTATTTT
.,TRBJ1-1,.,TRBV29-1,CSVAGLYTEAFF,TGCAGCGTTGCCGGGTTATACACTGAAGCTTTCTTT
.,TRBJ1-4,few,TRBV5-1,CASADGPNEKLFF,TGCGCCAGCGCTGACGGACCAAATGAAAAACTGTTTTTT
TRBD1,TRBJ2-5,.,TRBV10-1,CATRGKPRKKTQYF,TGCGCCACCAGGGGGAAACCCCGAAAAAAGACCCAGTACTTC
.,TRBJ1-1,.,TRBV11-2,CASSSRGGPENTEAFF,TGTGCCAGCAGCTCCCGAGGGGGACCGGAGAACACTGAAGCTTTCTTT
.,TRBJ2-7,.,TRBV6-2/TRBV6-3,CASSSGVREQYF,TGTGCCAGCAGTTCCGGGGTACGCGAGCAGTACTTC
TRBD1,TRBJ1-5,.,TRBV30,CAWSRTGGNQPQHF,TGTGCCTGGAGCAGGACAGGGGGAAATCAGCCCCAGCATTTT
.,TRBJ1-1,once,TRBV4-3,CASSQDDSSNTEAFF,TGCGCCAGCAGCCAAGATGACAGCTCGAACACTGAAGCTTTCTTT
TRBD1,TRBJ2-1,.,TRBV7-6,CASSLYGTASYNEQFF,TGTGCCAGCAGCTTATATGGGACAGCCTCCTACAATGAGCAGTTCTTC
.,TRBJ2-7,.,TRBV11-3,CASSKEDITGLPYEQYF,TGTGCCAGCAGCAAAGAAGATATTACAGGCCTTCCCTACGAGCAGTACTTC
TRBD1,TRBJ1-1,.,TRBV9,CASSGDRGLDTEAFF,TGTGCCAGCAGCGGGGACAGGGGTTTGGACACTGAAGCTTTCTTT
.,TRBJ1-1,.,TRBV5-4,CASKWENTEAFF,TGTGCCAGCAAATGGGAGAACACTGAAGCTTTCTTT
TRBD1,TRBJ2-7,.,TRBV25-1,CASSPGVGQGAYEQYF,TGTGCCAGCAGTCCCGGGGTGGGACAGGGGGCCTACGAGCAGTACTTC
.,TRBJ2-7,.,TRBV28,CASSSYRGRYEQYF,TGTGCCAGCAGCTCGTACCGGGGCCGGTACGAGCAGTACTTC
.,TRBJ1-3,.,TRBV5-6,CASSLTINRDTGNTIYF,TGTGCCAGCAGCTTAACGATAAACAGGGACACGGGAAACACCATATATTTT
.,TRBJ2-5,.,TRBV28,CASSPPTGTPQETQYF,TGTGCCAGCAGTCCCCCCACGGGGACACCCCAAGAGACCCAGTACTTC
.,TRBJ1-1,.,TRBV10-3,CAISDFEWAESITEAFF,TGTGCCATCAGTGACTTCGAATGGGCAGAAAGCATCACTGAAGCTTTCTTT
.,TRBJ2-2,.,TRBV2,CASSLVLIANTGELFF,TGTGCCAGCAGTCTGGTACTGATCGCGAACACCGGGGAGCTGTTTTTT
.,TRBJ1-2,.,TRBV19,CASSPWGARHYGYTF,TGTGCCAGTAGCCCCTGGGGGGCAAGGCACTATGGCTACACCTTC
TRBD1,TRBJ2-7,.,TRBV18,CASSHGQDSYEQYF,TGTGCCAGCTCACACGGACAGGACTCCTACGAGCAGTACTTC
TRBD1,TRBJ1-2,once,TRBV7-3,CASSSDGQGEGYGYTF,TGTGCCAGCAGCTCCGACGGACAGGGGGAGGGATATGGCTACACCTTC
TRBD1,TRBJ1-1,.,TRBV18,CASSIPGGTEAFF,TGTGCCAGCTCAATTCCAGGGGGCACTGAAGCTTTCTTT
TRBD2,TRBJ2-1,few,TRBV6-5,CASSGTSGGGNEQFF,TGTGCCAGCAGCGGGACTAGCGGGGGGGGTAATGAGCAGTTCTTC
.,TRBJ1-1,.,TRBV27,CASSSRDADTEAFF,TGTGCCAGCAGTAGCAGGGATGCTGACACTGAAGCTTTCTTT
TRBD2,TRBJ2-1,.,TRBV7-2,CASSFTSGGGSKQFF,TGTGCCAGCAGCTTTACTAGCGGGGGAGGGTCTAAGCAGTTCTTC
.,TRBJ1-1,.,TRBV5-6,CASSFLMNTEAFF,TGTGCCAGCAGCTTCCTCATGAACACTGAAGCTTTCTTT
.,TRBJ1-5,.,TRBV2,CASLGGTGNQPQHF,TGTGCCAGCCTCGGGGGTACCGGCAATCAGCCCCAGCATTTT
.,TRBJ1-5,.,TRBV7-9,CASSLGRGWGNQPQHF,TGTGCCAGCAGCTTAGGTAGGGGCTGGGGCAATCAGCCCCAGCATTTT
.,TRBJ1-1,.,TRBV25-1,CASSEFEGAEAFF,TGTGCCAGCAGTGAATTTGAGGGTGCGGAAGCTTTCTTT
.,TRBJ1-1,.,TRBV12-3/TRBV12-4,CASTPMTMAFF,TGTGCCAGCACCCCTATGACTATGGCTTTCTTT
.,TRBJ1-3,.,TRBV29-1,CSVGQFSGNTIYF,TGCAGCGTTGGGCAGTTCTCTGGAAACACCATATATTTT
TRBD1,TRBJ1-4,.,TRBV5-1,CASTLRGTKNEKLFF,TGCGCCAGCACGCTCAGGGGGACAAAAAATGAAAAACTGTTTTTT
.,TRBJ1-1,.,TRBV4-3,CASGDKSLNTEAFF,TGCGCCAGCGGCGATAAGTCTCTGAACACTGAAGCTTTCTTT
.,TRBJ1-1,few,TRBV30,CACSPGLQSAFF,TGTGCCTGTAGCCCGGGCCTTCAGTCCGCTTTCTTT
TRBD1,TRBJ1-3,.,TRBV6-1,CASSEKGAGGLSSGNTIYF,TGTGCCAGCAGTGAAAAGGGGGCAGGGGGCCTCAGCTCTGGAAACACCATATATTTT
.,TRBJ1-2,.,TRBV6-5,CASTGGLYYGYTF,TGTGCCAGCACCGGGGGGCTTTACTATGGCTACACCTTC
TRBD1,TRBJ1-1,.,TRBV7-9,CASRRTGENTEAFF,TGTGCCAGCAGACGGACAGGGGAAAACACTGAAGCTTTCTTT
TRBD1,TRBJ1-3,.,TRBV23-1,CASSHYGQDENTIYF,TGCGCCAGCAGTCATTATGGACAGGATGAAAACACCATATATTTT